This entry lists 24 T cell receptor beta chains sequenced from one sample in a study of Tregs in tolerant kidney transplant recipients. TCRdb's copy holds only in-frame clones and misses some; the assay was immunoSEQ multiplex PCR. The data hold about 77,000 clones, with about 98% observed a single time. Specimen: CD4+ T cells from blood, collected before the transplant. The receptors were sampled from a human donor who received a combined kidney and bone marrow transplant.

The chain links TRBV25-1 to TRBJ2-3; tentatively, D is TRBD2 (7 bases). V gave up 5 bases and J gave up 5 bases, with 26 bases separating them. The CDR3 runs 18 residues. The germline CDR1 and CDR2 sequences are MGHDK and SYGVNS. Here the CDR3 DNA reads TGTGCCAGCAGTTACGCATGGGGACTGGCGGGGGCTGGAGATACGCAGTATTTT. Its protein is CASSYAWGLAGAGDTQYF.

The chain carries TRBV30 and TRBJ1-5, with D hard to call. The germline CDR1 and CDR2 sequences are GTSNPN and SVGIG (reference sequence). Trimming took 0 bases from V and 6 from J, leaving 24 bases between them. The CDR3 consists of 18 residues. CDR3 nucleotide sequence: TGTGCCTGGAGTGTTAATCACGGGGTTTTGGAGGGAAGTCAGCCCCAGCATTTT. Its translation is CAWSVNHGVLEGSQPQHF.

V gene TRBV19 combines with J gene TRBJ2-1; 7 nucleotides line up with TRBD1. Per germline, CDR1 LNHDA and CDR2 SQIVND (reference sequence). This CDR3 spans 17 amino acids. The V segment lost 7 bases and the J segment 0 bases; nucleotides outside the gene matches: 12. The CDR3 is CASTKGTAAISYNEQFF. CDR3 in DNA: TGTGCCAGTACCAAAGGGACAGCCGCGATCTCCTACAATGAGCAGTTCTTC.

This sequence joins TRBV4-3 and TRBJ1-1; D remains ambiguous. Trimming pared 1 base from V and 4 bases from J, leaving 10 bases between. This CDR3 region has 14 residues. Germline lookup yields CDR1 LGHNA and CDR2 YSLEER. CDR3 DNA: TGCGCCAGCAGCCAAGCATTTGCGGGCACTGAAGCTTTCTTT. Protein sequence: CASSQAFAGTEAFF.

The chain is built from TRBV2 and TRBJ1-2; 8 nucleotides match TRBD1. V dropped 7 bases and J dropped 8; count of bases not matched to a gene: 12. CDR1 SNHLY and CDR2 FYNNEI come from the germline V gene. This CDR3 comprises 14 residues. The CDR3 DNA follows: TGTGCCAGCACCGGGTGGACAGGGTCGGGAGGCTACACCTTC. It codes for CASTGWTGSGGYTF.

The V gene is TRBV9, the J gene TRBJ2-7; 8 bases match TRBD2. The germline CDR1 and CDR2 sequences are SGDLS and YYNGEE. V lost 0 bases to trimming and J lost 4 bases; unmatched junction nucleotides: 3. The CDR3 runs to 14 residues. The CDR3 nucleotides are TGTGCCAGCAGCGTAGATGGGACTAGGTACGAGCAGTACTTC. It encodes CASSVDGTRYEQYF.

CDR3 region: CASSTRTGVGEKLFF. As DNA, the CDR3 is TGTGCCAGCAGCACCCGGACAGGGGTAGGAGAAAAACTGTTTTTT. This rearrangement joins TRBV11-3 to TRBJ1-4; TRBD1 matches 9 bases. The ends lost 5 bases at V and 8 bases at J; junction bases unmatched: 9. The CDR3 contains 15 residues. Germline CDR1 is SGHNT and CDR2 is YENEEA.

CDR3 residues: CSSYQGYEQYF. As DNA, the CDR3 is TGCAGCTCCTACCAGGGTTACGAGCAGTACTTC. The V and J genes are TRBV29-1 and TRBJ2-7, with TRBD1 as a possible D gene (5 bases). Trimming pared 8 bases from V and 4 bases from J, leaving 12 bases between. The CDR3 is made up of 11 amino acids. Germline CDR1 and CDR2: SQVTM and ANQGSEA.

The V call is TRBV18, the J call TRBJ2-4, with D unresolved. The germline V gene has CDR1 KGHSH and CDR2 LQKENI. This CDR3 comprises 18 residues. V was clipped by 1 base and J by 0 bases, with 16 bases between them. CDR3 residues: CASSPLGSRTGAKNIQYF. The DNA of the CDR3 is TGTGCCAGCTCACCACTTGGTTCACGAACCGGAGCCAAAAACATTCAGTACTTC.

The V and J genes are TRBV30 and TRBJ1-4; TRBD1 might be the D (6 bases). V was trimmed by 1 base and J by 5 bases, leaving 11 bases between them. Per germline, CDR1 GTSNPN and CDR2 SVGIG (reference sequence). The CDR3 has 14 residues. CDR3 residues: CAWSADRTNEKLFF. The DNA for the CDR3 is TGTGCCTGGAGTGCTGACAGGACAAATGAAAAACTGTTTTTT.

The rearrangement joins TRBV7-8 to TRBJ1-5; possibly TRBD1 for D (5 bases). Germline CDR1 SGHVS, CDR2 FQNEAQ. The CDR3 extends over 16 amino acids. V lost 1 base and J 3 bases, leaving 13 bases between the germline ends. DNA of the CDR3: TGTGCCAGCAGCTTAGAAGGGCAGGGAAACAATCAGCCCCAGCATTTT. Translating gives CASSLEGQGNNQPQHF.

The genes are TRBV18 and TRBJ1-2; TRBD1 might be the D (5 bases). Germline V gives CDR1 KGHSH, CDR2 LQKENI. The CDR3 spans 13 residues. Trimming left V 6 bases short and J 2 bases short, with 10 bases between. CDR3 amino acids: CASSPDSNYGYTF. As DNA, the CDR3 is TGTGCCAGCTCTCCAGACAGCAACTATGGCTACACCTTC.

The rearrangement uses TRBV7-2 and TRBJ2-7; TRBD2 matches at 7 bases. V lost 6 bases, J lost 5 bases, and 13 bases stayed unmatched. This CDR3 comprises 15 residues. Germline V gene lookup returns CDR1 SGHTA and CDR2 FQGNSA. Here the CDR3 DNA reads TGTGCCAGCAGTCTCGGGGGGAAAGGCCCCAACGAGCAGTACTTC. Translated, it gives CASSLGGKGPNEQYF.

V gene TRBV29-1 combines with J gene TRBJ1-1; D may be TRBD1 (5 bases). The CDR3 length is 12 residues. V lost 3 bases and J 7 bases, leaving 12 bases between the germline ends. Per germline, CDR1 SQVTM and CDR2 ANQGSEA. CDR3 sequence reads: CSVDARADEAFF. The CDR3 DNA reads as TGCAGCGTTGACGCCAGGGCCGATGAAGCTTTCTTT.

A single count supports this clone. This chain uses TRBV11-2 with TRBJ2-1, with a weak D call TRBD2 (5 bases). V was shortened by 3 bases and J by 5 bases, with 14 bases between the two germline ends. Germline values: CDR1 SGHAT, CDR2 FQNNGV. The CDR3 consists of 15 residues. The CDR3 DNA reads TGTGCCAGCAGCTTGAGGGTCTTAAAAAACAATGAGCAGTTCTTC. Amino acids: CASSLRVLKNNEQFF.

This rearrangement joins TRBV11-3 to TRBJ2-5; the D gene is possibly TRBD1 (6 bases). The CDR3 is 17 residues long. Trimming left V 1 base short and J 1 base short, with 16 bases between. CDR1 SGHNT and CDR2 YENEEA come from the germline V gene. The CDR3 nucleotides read TGTGCCAGCAGCTTAGGGGGGCAGGACCTAGGCCAAGAGACCCAGTACTTC. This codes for CASSLGGQDLGQETQYF. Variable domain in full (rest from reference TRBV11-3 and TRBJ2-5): EAGVVQSPRYKIIEKKQPVAFWCNPISGHNTLYWYLQNLGQGPELLIRYENEEAVDDSQLPKDRFSAERLKGVDSTLKIQPAELGDSAVYLCASSLGGQDLGQETQYFGPGTRLLVL.

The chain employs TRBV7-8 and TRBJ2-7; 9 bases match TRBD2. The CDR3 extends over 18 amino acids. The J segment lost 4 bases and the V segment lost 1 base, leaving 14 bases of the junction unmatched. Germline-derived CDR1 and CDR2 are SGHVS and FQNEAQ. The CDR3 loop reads CASSLDLRTSETTYEQYF. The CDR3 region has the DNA TGTGCCAGCAGCTTAGATCTAAGGACTAGCGAAACCACATACGAGCAGTACTTC.

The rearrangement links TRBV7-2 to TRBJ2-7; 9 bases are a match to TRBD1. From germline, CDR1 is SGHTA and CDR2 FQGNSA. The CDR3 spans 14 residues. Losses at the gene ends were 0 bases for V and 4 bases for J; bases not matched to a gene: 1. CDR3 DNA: TGTGCCAGCAGCTTAGCGGGACAGGGTTACGAGCAGTACTTC. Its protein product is CASSLAGQGYEQYF.

DNA for the CDR3: TGCGCCAGCAGCTCCCACAGGGGAGTGGTAGAGACCCAGTACTTC. Translating gives CASSSHRGVVETQYF. The chain couples TRBV5-1 to TRBJ2-5; 7 bases fit TRBD1. Germline assignment: CDR1 SGHRS and CDR2 YFSETQ. This CDR3 is built from 15 residues. V lost 3 bases, J lost 4 bases, and 9 bases stayed unmatched.

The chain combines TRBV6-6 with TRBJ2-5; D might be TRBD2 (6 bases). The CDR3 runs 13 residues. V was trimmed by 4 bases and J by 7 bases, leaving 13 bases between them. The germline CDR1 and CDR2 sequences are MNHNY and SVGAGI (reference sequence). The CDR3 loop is CASSLEGDGTQYF. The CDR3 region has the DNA TGTGCCAGCAGTTTGGAGGGCGACGGGACCCAGTACTTC.

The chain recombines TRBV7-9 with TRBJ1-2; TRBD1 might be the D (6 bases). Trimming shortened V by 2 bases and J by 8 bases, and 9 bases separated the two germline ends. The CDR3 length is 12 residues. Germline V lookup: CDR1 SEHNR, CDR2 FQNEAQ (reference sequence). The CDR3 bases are TGTGCCAGCAGCTTATACAGGGACGGCTACACCTTC. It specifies CASSLYRDGYTF.

The CDR3 protein is CASSLGTGPPEETQYF. In DNA form, the CDR3 reads TGTGCCAGCAGCTTGGGGACAGGGCCTCCCGAAGAGACCCAGTACTTC. The V call is TRBV5-4, the J call TRBJ2-5, with 8 bases fitting TRBD1. This CDR3 spans 16 amino acids. CDR1 SGHNT and CDR2 YYREEE come from the germline V gene (reference sequence). V was clipped by 0 bases and J by 3 bases; unmatched bases: 7.

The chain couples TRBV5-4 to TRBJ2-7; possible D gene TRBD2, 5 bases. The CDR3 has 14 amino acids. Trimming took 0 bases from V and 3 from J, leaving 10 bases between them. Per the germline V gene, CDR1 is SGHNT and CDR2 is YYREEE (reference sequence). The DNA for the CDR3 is TGTGCCAGCAGCTTGGGTGGGAGTTACTACGAGCAGTACTTC. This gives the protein CASSLGGSYYEQYF.

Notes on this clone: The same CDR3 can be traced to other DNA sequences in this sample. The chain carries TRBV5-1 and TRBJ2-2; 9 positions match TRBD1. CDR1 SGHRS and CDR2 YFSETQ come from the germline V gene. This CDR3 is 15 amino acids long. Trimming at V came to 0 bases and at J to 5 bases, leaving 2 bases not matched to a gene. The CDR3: CASSLGQGGTGELFF. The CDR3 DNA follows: TGCGCCAGCAGCTTGGGACAGGGGGGAACCGGGGAGCTGTTTTTT.